The TCR beta chain described here comes from a study of blood T cell repertoires in COVID-19. Across the whole study: There were acute and convalescent COVID-19 samples, and they came from the United States, Italy and Spain.

The table came from immunoSEQ multiplex PCR; TCRdb's copy has only in-frame clones and leaves some out. Among more than 200,000 clones, 75% to 90% were seen once, and the ten largest hold just under 2%. Germline V gene data show CDR1 as ENHRY and CDR2 as SYGVKD. The CDR3 has 15 amino acids. The V gene lost 6 bases and the J gene lost 5 bases, with 20 bases spanning the gap. The TCR was taken from a man aged 25 to 45 with active or convalescent COVID-19. Sample: peripheral blood. This chain connects TRBV10-3 to TRBJ2-7; tentatively, D is TRBD2 (5 bases). This CDR3 reads CAISPGSTISHEQYF. The CDR3 DNA sequence: TGTGCCATCAGCCCGGGGTCTACCATAAGCCACGAGCAGTACTTC.